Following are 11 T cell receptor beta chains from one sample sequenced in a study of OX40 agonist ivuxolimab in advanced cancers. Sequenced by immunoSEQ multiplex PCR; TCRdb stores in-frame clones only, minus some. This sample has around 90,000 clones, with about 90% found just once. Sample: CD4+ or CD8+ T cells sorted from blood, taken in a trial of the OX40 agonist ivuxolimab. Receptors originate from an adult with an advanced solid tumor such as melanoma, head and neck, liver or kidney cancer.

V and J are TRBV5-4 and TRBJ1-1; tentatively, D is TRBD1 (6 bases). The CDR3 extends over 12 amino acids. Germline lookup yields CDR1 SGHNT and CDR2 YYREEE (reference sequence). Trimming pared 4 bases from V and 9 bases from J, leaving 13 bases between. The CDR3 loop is CASSKTGTQAFF. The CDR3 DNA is TGTGCCAGCAGCAAAACCGGGACACAAGCTTTCTTT.

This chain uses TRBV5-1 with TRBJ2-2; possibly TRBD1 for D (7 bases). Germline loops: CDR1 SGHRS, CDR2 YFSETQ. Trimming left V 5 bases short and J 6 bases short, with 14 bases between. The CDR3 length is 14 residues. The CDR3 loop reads CASRTAGGPGELFF. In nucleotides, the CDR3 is TGCGCCAGCAGGACGGCAGGGGGGCCCGGGGAGCTGTTTTTT.

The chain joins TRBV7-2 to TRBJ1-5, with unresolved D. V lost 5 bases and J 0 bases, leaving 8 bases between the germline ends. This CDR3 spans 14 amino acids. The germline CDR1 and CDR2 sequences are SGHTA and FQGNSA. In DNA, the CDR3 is TGTGCCAGCAGCCCCGTATATAGCAATCAGCCCCAGCATTTT. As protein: CASSPVYSNQPQHF.

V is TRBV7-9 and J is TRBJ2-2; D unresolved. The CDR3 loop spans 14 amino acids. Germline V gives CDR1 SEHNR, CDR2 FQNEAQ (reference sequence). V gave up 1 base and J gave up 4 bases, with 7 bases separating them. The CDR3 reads CASSLDGVTGELFF. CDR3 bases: TGTGCCAGCAGCTTAGACGGAGTCACCGGGGAGCTGTTTTTT.

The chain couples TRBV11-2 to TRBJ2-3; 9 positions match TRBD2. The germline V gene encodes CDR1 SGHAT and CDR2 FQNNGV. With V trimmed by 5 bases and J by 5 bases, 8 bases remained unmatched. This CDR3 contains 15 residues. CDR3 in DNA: TGTGCCAGCAGCGGGTTAGCGGGAGCGAGAGATACGCAGTATTTT. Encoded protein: CASSGLAGARDTQYF.

The CDR3 region is CASTPSGAVYNEQFF. The DNA of the CDR3 is TGTGCCAGCACCCCCTCGGGGGCGGTCTACAATGAGCAGTTCTTC. The V and J genes are TRBV7-2 and TRBJ2-1; either TRBD1 or TRBD2 may supply D (6 bases each). Trimming stripped 7 bases from V and 3 bases from J, with 16 bases between. There are 15 residues in the CDR3. Germline V gives CDR1 SGHTA, CDR2 FQGNSA.

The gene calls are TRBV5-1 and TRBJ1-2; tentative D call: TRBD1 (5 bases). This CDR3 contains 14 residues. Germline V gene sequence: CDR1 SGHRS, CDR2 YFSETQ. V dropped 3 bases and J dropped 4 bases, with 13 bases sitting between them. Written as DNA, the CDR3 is TGCGCCAGCAGCTGGGGTACAGGTATCTATGGCTACACCTTC. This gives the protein CASSWGTGIYGYTF.

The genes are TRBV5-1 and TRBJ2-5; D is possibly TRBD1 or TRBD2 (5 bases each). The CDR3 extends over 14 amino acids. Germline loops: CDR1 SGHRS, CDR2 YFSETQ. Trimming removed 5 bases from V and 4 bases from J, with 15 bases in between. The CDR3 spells CASRKGPGTETQYF. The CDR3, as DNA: TGCGCCAGCAGAAAGGGCCCCGGGACAGAGACCCAGTACTTC.

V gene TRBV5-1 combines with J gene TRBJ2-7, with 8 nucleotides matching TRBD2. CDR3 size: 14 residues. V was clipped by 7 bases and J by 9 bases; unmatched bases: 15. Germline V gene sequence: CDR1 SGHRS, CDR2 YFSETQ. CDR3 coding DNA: TGCGCCAGCTGGGCAGGAACTAGCGGAACTGCGCAGTACTTC. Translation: CASWAGTSGTAQYF.

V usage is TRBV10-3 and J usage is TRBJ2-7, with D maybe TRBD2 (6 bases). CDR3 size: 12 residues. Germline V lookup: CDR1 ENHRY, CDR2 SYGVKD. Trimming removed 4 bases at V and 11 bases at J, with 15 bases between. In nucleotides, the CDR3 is TGTGCCATCAGTGTTCGGCGGGAAGAGGAGTACTTC. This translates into CAISVRREEEYF.

The CDR3 bases are TGTGCCATCAGTGAGGTAACAGGGGAGGCCCAGTACTTC. It yields the protein CAISEVTGEAQYF. V gene TRBV10-3 combines with J gene TRBJ2-5; D may be TRBD1 (7 bases). The CDR3 runs to 13 residues. Trimming removed 2 bases from V and 9 bases from J, with 13 bases in between. Germline-derived CDR1 and CDR2 are ENHRY and SYGVKD.